Listed here are 26 T cell receptor beta chains from one sample, sequenced in a study of cytomegalovirus exposure and HLA in healthy donors. Both 60 Vbeta primers and 13 Jbeta primers went into the PCR. Assay used: immunoSEQ multiplex PCR; TCRdb lists only in-frame clones, some missing. Across over 45,000 clones, the top ten clones capture less than 2.5% of the sample. Input material: PBMCs. Receptor source: a woman younger than 35 in good health and CMV-seronegative.

This rearrangement joins TRBV19 to TRBJ1-2, with 7 bases that match TRBD1. V dropped 5 bases and J dropped 4; count of bases not matched to a gene: 1. The CDR3 runs to 12 residues. The germline gives CDR1 LNHDA, CDR2 SQIVND (reference sequence). The DNA for the CDR3 is TGTGCCAGTAGTGAGGGGGCCTATGGCTACACCTTC. It specifies CASSEGAYGYTF.

The chain joins TRBV6-1 to TRBJ1-1; weak D call: TRBD1 (6 bases). The germline gives CDR1 MNHNS, CDR2 SASEGT. With 0 bases removed from V and 7 bases from J, the gap between germline ends came to 12 bases. The CDR3 is made up of 14 amino acids. CDR3 DNA sequence: TGTGCCAGCAGTGAAGCGGGGGCGAGGAGTGAAGCTTTCTTT. As protein: CASSEAGARSEAFF.

The CDR3 sequence: CASSEYGMGARNEQYF. CDR3 DNA: TGTGCCAGCAGTGAATATGGAATGGGGGCGCGGAACGAGCAGTACTTC. V is TRBV25-1 and J is TRBJ2-7; TRBD1 is a possible D gene (6 bases). V was clipped by 0 bases and J by 5 bases, with 17 bases between them. This CDR3 contains 16 residues. Germline CDR1 is MGHDK and CDR2 is SYGVNS.

This chain uses TRBV5-1 with TRBJ2-7, with 8 bases lining up with TRBD1. The J segment lost 3 bases and the V segment lost 4 bases, leaving 12 bases of the junction unmatched. The CDR3 runs to 16 residues. Per germline, CDR1 SGHRS and CDR2 YFSETQ. The CDR3 is CASSPDRAMPNYEQYF. DNA for the CDR3: TGCGCCAGCAGCCCGGACAGGGCCATGCCCAACTACGAGCAGTACTTC.

The chain joins TRBV7-2 to TRBJ2-3; D unresolved. This CDR3 is 12 amino acids long. The V end lost 5 bases, the J end lost 5 bases, and 8 bases lay between the germline ends. The germline V gene has CDR1 SGHTA and CDR2 FQGNSA. CDR3 coding DNA: TGTGCCAGCAGCCCAGTGCAAGATACGCAGTATTTT. Its protein is CASSPVQDTQYF. Supplemented by reference TRBV7-2 and TRBJ2-3, the full variable domain reads GAGVSQSPSNKVTEKGKDVELRCDPISGHTALYWYRQSLGQGLEFLIYFQGNSAPDKSGLPSDRFSAERTGGSVSTLTIQRTQQEDSAVYLCASSPVQDTQYFGPGTRLTVL.

The chain employs TRBV7-9 and TRBJ2-7, with 11 nucleotides matching TRBD2. CDR3 size: 14 residues. V lost 6 bases and J lost 3; bases outside the gene matches: 4. Germline V gene lookup returns CDR1 SEHNR and CDR2 FQNEAQ (reference sequence). For the CDR3, the DNA is TGTGCCAGCAGTTGGGGACTAGCGGACTACGAGCAGTACTTC. Translated: CASSWGLADYEQYF.

The V gene is TRBV28, the J gene TRBJ2-1; 10 nucleotides line up with TRBD2. V dropped 7 bases and J dropped 2; count of bases not matched to a gene: 8. The CDR3 has 16 amino acids. The germline CDR1 and CDR2 sequences are MDHEN and SYDVKM. This CDR3 reads CASTRSGGSAYNEQFF. CDR3 DNA sequence: TGTGCCAGCACCCGTAGCGGGGGGTCCGCCTACAATGAGCAGTTCTTC.

The chain couples TRBV9 to TRBJ2-7; TRBD2 matches 8 bases. Germline V gene sequence: CDR1 SGDLS, CDR2 YYNGEE. The CDR3 has 15 residues. J gave up 1 base and V 4 bases, and 7 bases lay outside the gene matches. Here the CDR3 reads CASSPGTSFSYEQYF. In DNA form, the CDR3 reads TGTGCCAGCAGCCCCGGGACTAGTTTTTCCTACGAGCAGTACTTC. The entire variable domain, with the rest obtained from reference TRBV9 and TRBJ2-7, is as follows: DSGVTQTPKHLITATGQRVTLRCSPRSGDLSVYWYQQSLDQGLQFLIQYYNGEERAKGNILERFSAQQFPDLHSELNLSSLELGDSALYFCASSPGTSFSYEQYFGPGTRLTVT.

The V and J genes are TRBV5-1 and TRBJ2-5; maybe TRBD1 (6 bases). The CDR3 runs to 15 residues. Trimming removed 0 bases from V and 0 bases from J, with 9 bases in between. Germline V gene data show CDR1 as SGHRS and CDR2 as YFSETQ. DNA for the CDR3: TGCGCCAGCAGCTTGGCCGGGACATACCAAGAGACCCAGTACTTC. It yields the protein CASSLAGTYQETQYF.

The chain is built from TRBV10-3 and TRBJ1-1; no clear D gene. V was shortened by 0 bases and J by 5 bases, with 7 bases between the two germline ends. Germline-derived CDR1 and CDR2 are ENHRY and SYGVKD. This CDR3 has 13 amino acids. The CDR3 region has the DNA TGTGCCATCAGTGAGTCGAGAGGAACTGAAGCTTTCTTT. Protein product: CAISESRGTEAFF.

The rearrangement uses TRBV29-1 and TRBJ2-4; weak D call: TRBD2 (7 bases). Trimming removed 8 bases at V and 8 bases at J, with 22 bases between. CDR1 and CDR2 from the germline V gene are SQVTM and ANQGSEA. This CDR3 spans 14 amino acids. The CDR3 loop is CSPSHREGSDIQYF. For the CDR3, the DNA is TGCAGCCCCTCCCACAGGGAGGGGTCGGACATTCAGTACTTC.

V is TRBV7-9 and J is TRBJ1-4, with 8 bases that match TRBD1. Per the germline V gene, CDR1 is SEHNR and CDR2 is FQNEAQ (reference sequence). This CDR3 has 16 residues. V shed 3 bases and J 5 bases; nucleotides not matched to a gene: 8. The CDR3 sequence is CASSLGDRGGNEKLFF. CDR3 bases: TGTGCCAGCAGCTTGGGAGACAGGGGCGGAAATGAAAAACTGTTTTTT.

The rearrangement uses TRBV6-1 and TRBJ1-3; TRBD1 matches at 10 bases. The CDR3 has 15 residues. Looked up from germline, CDR1 is MNHNS and CDR2 is SASEGT. V lost 5 bases and J lost 0; bases outside the gene matches: 1. Here the CDR3 DNA reads TGTGCCAGCAGTCGGACAGGGGGCTCTGGAAACACCATATATTTT. This gives the protein CASSRTGGSGNTIYF.

The V and J genes are TRBV11-2 and TRBJ2-5; TRBD2 matches 7 bases. The trim removed 5 bases at V and 4 bases at J, leaving 4 bases unmatched. This CDR3 has 13 residues. Germline V gene lookup returns CDR1 SGHAT and CDR2 FQNNGV. CDR3 sequence reads: CASSRGEGETQYF. CDR3 in DNA: TGTGCCAGCAGCCGTGGGGAGGGAGAGACCCAGTACTTC.

The J gene is TRBJ1-2, the V gene TRBV29-1, with a weak D call TRBD1 (5 bases). This CDR3 is built from 13 residues. V shed 3 bases and J shed 1 base, with 9 bases lying between them. Germline V CDR1 and CDR2: SQVTM, ANQGSEA. This CDR3 is CSVEDKINYGYTF. In DNA form, the CDR3 reads TGCAGCGTTGAGGACAAAATTAACTATGGCTACACCTTC.

The V gene is TRBV6-5, the J gene TRBJ1-1; 8 positions match TRBD1. The CDR3 loop spans 13 amino acids. V trimming: 5 bases; J trimming: 8 bases; junction bases outside the gene matches: 7. CDR1 and CDR2 from the germline V gene are MNHEY and SVGAGI. As DNA, the CDR3 is TGTGCCAGCAGTCCTTCGGACAGGGACGAAGCTTTCTTT. As protein: CASSPSDRDEAFF.

This chain connects TRBV7-9 to TRBJ1-5; D uncertain. Germline CDR1 SEHNR, CDR2 FQNEAQ (reference sequence). The CDR3 is 12 residues long. Trimming removed 5 bases from V and 9 bases from J, with 11 bases in between. The CDR3 is CASSQKAGPQHF. CDR3 coding DNA: TGTGCCAGCAGCCAGAAAGCGGGGCCCCAGCATTTT.

CDR3 in amino acids: CASSLGRGGEDYGYTF. The CDR3 nucleotides are TGTGCCAGCAGCTTGGGGAGGGGAGGCGAAGACTATGGCTACACCTTC. The chain has TRBV5-4 and TRBJ1-2; D possibly corresponds to TRBD1 (5 bases). Trimming removed 0 bases from V and 3 bases from J, with 15 bases in between. The V gene's germline CDR1 is SGHNT and CDR2 YYREEE (reference sequence). The CDR3 runs 16 residues.

The rearrangement joins TRBV5-1 to TRBJ2-7, with TRBD2 matching 8 bases. V lost 7 bases and J lost 3; bases outside the gene matches: 6. Germline V gene lookup returns CDR1 SGHRS and CDR2 YFSETQ. The CDR3 extends over 13 amino acids. The CDR3 reads CASRSGDGYEQYF. The CDR3 DNA follows: TGCGCCAGCCGTAGCGGGGACGGCTACGAGCAGTACTTC. Supplemented by reference TRBV5-1 and TRBJ2-7, the full variable domain reads KAGVTQTPRYLIKTRGQQVTLSCSPISGHRSVSWYQQTPGQGLQFLFEYFSETQRNKGNFPGRFSGRQFSNSRSEMNVSTLELGDSALYLCASRSGDGYEQYFGPGTRLTVT.

The rearrangement links TRBV6-5 to TRBJ1-4, with D possibly matching TRBD1 (6 bases). The CDR3 spans 15 residues. CDR1 and CDR2 from the germline V gene are MNHEY and SVGAGI. The V and J ends lost 5 bases and 6 bases respectively, with 16 bases between them. The CDR3 region has the DNA TGTGCCAGCAGTACGACTCTGGGGGCGGATGAAAAACTGTTTTTT. This sequence encodes CASSTTLGADEKLFF.

This CDR3 is CASSPGTGSNQPQHF. The DNA for the CDR3 is TGTGCCAGCAGCCCCGGGACAGGGAGCAATCAGCCCCAGCATTTT. The rearrangement links TRBV5-8 to TRBJ1-5; 9 bases align to TRBD1. With V trimmed by 4 bases and J by 1 base, 3 bases remained unmatched. Looked up from germline, CDR1 is SGHTS and CDR2 is YDEGEE. CDR3 length: 15 amino acids. The entire variable domain, with the rest obtained from reference TRBV5-8 and TRBJ1-5, is as follows: EAGVTQSPTHLIKTRGQQATLRCSPISGHTSVYWYQQALGLGLQFLLWYDEGEERNRGNFPPRFSGRQFPNYSSELNVNALELEDSALYLCASSPGTGSNQPQHFGDGTRLSIL.

Here the CDR3 DNA reads TGTGCCAGCAGTTACTCGAGTCGGGAAGTACCCCTCCACTTT. Protein: CASSYSSREVPLHF. The V and J genes are TRBV6-5 and TRBJ1-6; unclear D gene. The V and J ends lost 0 bases and 12 bases respectively, with 12 bases between them. Germline V gene lookup returns CDR1 MNHEY and CDR2 SVGAGI. The CDR3 loop spans 14 amino acids.

This rearrangement joins TRBV10-1 to TRBJ2-1; 11 positions agree with TRBD2. Germline loops: CDR1 WNHNN, CDR2 SYGVQD (reference sequence). The CDR3 is 16 amino acids. Trimming took 5 bases from V and 6 from J; bases not matched to a gene: 9. The CDR3 sequence is CASSPSLAGGLNEQFF. CDR3 sequence (DNA): TGCGCCAGCAGTCCGTCCCTAGCGGGGGGACTCAATGAGCAGTTCTTC.

The genes are TRBV5-1 and TRBJ1-6; tentatively, D is TRBD1 (6 bases). The V gene lost 0 bases and the J gene lost 6 bases, with 16 bases spanning the gap. CDR1 is SGHRS, CDR2 YFSETQ, per germline. The CDR3 consists of 17 residues. The CDR3 nucleotides are TGCGCCAGCAGCTTGGACTACACAGGGTCCGGTAATTCACCCCTCCACTTT. This gives the protein CASSLDYTGSGNSPLHF.

The chain carries TRBV10-3 and TRBJ1-5; possibly TRBD1 for D (6 bases). The CDR3 has 15 residues. Germline lookup yields CDR1 ENHRY and CDR2 SYGVKD. Trimming took off 2 bases at V and 2 bases at J, with 10 bases between the two ends. DNA for the CDR3: TGTGCCATCAGTGAGGAGGCAGGGGGCAATCAGCCCCAGCATTTT. Translated: CAISEEAGGNQPQHF.

J is TRBJ2-7 and V is TRBV7-8; 8 bases fit TRBD2. The CDR3 covers 15 residues. CDR1 SGHVS and CDR2 FQNEAQ come from the germline V gene. The V and J ends lost 1 base and 3 bases, in that order; junction bases with no gene match: 5. The CDR3 loop reads CASSLEAGDGYEQYF. The CDR3 DNA reads as TGTGCCAGCAGCTTAGAAGCGGGAGATGGCTACGAGCAGTACTTC.